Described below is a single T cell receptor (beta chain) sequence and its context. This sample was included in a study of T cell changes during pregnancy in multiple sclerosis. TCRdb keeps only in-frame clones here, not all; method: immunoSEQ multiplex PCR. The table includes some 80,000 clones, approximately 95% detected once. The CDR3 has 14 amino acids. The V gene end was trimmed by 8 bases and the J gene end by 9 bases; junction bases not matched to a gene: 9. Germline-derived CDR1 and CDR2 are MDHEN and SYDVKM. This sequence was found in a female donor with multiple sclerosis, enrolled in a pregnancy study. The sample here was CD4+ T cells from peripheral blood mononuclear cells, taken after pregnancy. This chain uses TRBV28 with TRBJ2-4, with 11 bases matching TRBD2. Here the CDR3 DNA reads TGTGCCAGCGGCTTAGCGGGAGGGGGGCGCATTCAGTACTTC. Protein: CASGLAGGGRIQYF.